These 21 T cell receptor beta chains share one sample of origin, sequenced in a study of technical replicates of blood from a few donors. Clones were read by immunoSEQ multiplex PCR, and TCRdb kept only the in-frame ones, dropping some. The data show some 8,000 clones, with about nine tenths seen just once and 9% to 13% held by the top ten. Input material: PBMCs. All receptors derive from a human donor in good health.

CDR3 in amino acids: CAWTSASGSRETQYF. In DNA, the CDR3 is TGTGCCTGGACCTCGGCTAGCGGGAGTAGAGAGACCCAGTACTTC. This chain links TRBV30 with TRBJ2-5; 10 nucleotides match TRBD2. The CDR3 runs 15 residues. Germline values: CDR1 GTSNPN, CDR2 SVGIG (reference sequence). V lost 4 bases and J lost 4; bases outside the gene matches: 9.

This clone has a handful of counts. The J gene is TRBJ2-2, the V gene TRBV28; no clear D. V was cut by 2 bases and J by 6 bases, with 10 bases left in between. The CDR3 is made up of 14 amino acids. The germline V gene has CDR1 MDHEN and CDR2 SYDVKM. DNA for the CDR3: TGTGCCAGCAGTTTAGGCACGCCAGCCGGGGAGCTGTTTTTT. Its protein is CASSLGTPAGELFF. The full variable domain, in which reference TRBV28 and TRBJ2-2 provide the parts outside the CDR3, is DVKVTQSSRYLVKRTGEKVFLECVQDMDHENMFWYRQDPGLGLRLIYFSYDVKMKEKGDIPEGYSVSREKKERFSLILESASTNQTSMYLCASSLGTPAGELFFGEGSRLTVL.

The chain links TRBV5-1 to TRBJ2-1; D gene ambiguous. Germline V gene lookup returns CDR1 SGHRS and CDR2 YFSETQ. Trimming removed 0 bases at V and 4 bases at J, with 11 bases between. The CDR3 extends over 15 amino acids. DNA for the CDR3: TGCGCCAGCAGCTTGGGGCAGGATTCGTACAATGAGCAGTTCTTC. This encodes CASSLGQDSYNEQFF.

CDR3 sequence: CASSYSPPDSNEKLFF. The CDR3 DNA reads as TGCGCCAGCAGCTATTCCCCCCCAGACAGCAATGAAAAACTGTTTTTT. The chain couples TRBV5-1 to TRBJ1-4; D may be TRBD1 (5 bases). There are 16 residues in the CDR3. CDR1 and CDR2 (germline): SGHRS, YFSETQ. Trimming left V 3 bases short and J 5 bases short, with 17 bases between.

The sample holds a few counts of this clone. The chain couples TRBV5-1 to TRBJ2-7; the D gene is possibly TRBD1 (6 bases). Per the germline V gene, CDR1 is SGHRS and CDR2 is YFSETQ. The CDR3 contains 14 residues. The V end lost 2 bases, the J end lost 5 bases, and 14 bases lay between the germline ends. CDR3 nucleotides: TGCGCCAGCAGCTTATGGACAGAGGCCCACGAGCAGTACTTC. Translated: CASSLWTEAHEQYF.

V is TRBV9 and J is TRBJ2-3; no firm D call. Germline CDR1 reads SGDLS; CDR2 reads YYNGEE. The CDR3 totals 15 residues. V was shortened by 2 bases and J by 2 bases, with 12 bases between the two germline ends. In DNA form, the CDR3 reads TGTGCCAGCAGCGTCTCTAAGTTCCCCACAGATACGCAGTATTTT. It encodes CASSVSKFPTDTQYF.

The chain recombines TRBV28 with TRBJ1-4; D ambiguous. This CDR3 comprises 13 residues. Germline V gene data show CDR1 as MDHEN and CDR2 as SYDVKM. Trimming cost V 7 bases and J 4 bases, with 10 bases left between them. CDR3 nucleotides: TGTGCCAGCACAGGAGGAATTAATGAAAAACTGTTTTTT. Protein product: CASTGGINEKLFF.

The CDR3 DNA sequence: TGCGCCAGCAGTAACAGGGGGAACACTGAAGCTTTCTTT. Translation: CASSNRGNTEAFF. The chain carries TRBV10-1 and TRBJ1-1; TRBD1 matches at 7 bases. V trimming: 5 bases; J trimming: 1 base; junction bases outside the gene matches: 1. Germline CDR1 WNHNN, CDR2 SYGVQD (reference sequence). CDR3 length equals 13 residues.

J is TRBJ2-2 and V is TRBV27; possibly TRBD2 for D (5 bases). Looked up from germline, CDR1 is MNHEY and CDR2 is SMNVEV (reference sequence). Trimming removed 5 bases at V and 2 bases at J, with 18 bases between. The CDR3 has 17 residues. In nucleotides, the CDR3 is TGTGCCAGCAGTCCAGGACTGGGGAGTATCAACACCGGGGAGCTGTTTTTT. It is translated as CASSPGLGSINTGELFF.

The chain combines TRBV2 with TRBJ2-4, with D perhaps matching TRBD1 (6 bases). CDR1 is SNHLY, CDR2 FYNNEI, per germline. The CDR3 sequence is 18 residues long. Between the trimmed V and J ends, which lost 6 bases and 0 bases, there was a span of 21 bases. CDR3 protein: CASSPSGHQPSAKNIQYF. The CDR3, as DNA: TGTGCCAGCAGCCCTTCGGGACACCAGCCCTCAGCCAAAAACATTCAGTACTTC. The full variable domain, its missing parts supplied by reference TRBV2 and TRBJ2-4, is EPEVTQTPSHQVTQMGQEVILRCVPISNHLYFYWYRQILGQKVEFLVSFYNNEISEKSEIFDDQFSVERPDGSNFTLKIRSTKLEDSAMYFCASSPSGHQPSAKNIQYFGAGTRLSVL.

This chain joins TRBV6-5 and TRBJ2-7, with a weak D call TRBD1 (5 bases). This CDR3 spans 16 amino acids. V was cut by 2 bases and J by 4 bases, with 18 bases left in between. Per the germline V gene, CDR1 is MNHEY and CDR2 is SVGAGI. DNA of the CDR3: TGTGCCAGCAGTTACAAAGCGCCAGGGTCTATTTACGAGCAGTACTTC. Translating gives CASSYKAPGSIYEQYF.

The chain is built from TRBV5-1 and TRBJ2-1, with TRBD1 identical over 7 bases. Germline V CDR1 and CDR2: SGHRS, YFSETQ. CDR3 length: 16 residues. V dropped 5 bases and J dropped 9; count of bases not matched to a gene: 17. The CDR3 DNA reads as TGCGCCAGCAGATTGATGTTGACAGGGCAGGGAACTGAGCAGTTCTTC. This codes for CASRLMLTGQGTEQFF. The variable domain in full, with the rest retrieved from reference TRBV5-1 and TRBJ2-1, is KAGVTQTPRYLIKTRGQQVTLSCSPISGHRSVSWYQQTPGQGLQFLFEYFSETQRNKGNFPGRFSGRQFSNSRSEMNVSTLELGDSALYLCASRLMLTGQGTEQFFGPGTRLTVL.

The chain is built from TRBV27 and TRBJ2-7, with 10 bases lining up with TRBD1. The ends lost 6 bases at V and 6 bases at J; junction bases unmatched: 8. This CDR3 comprises 14 residues. Germline loops: CDR1 MNHEY, CDR2 SMNVEV (reference sequence). The CDR3 here is CASSRTGGSSEQYF. In DNA form, the CDR3 reads TGTGCCAGCAGCCGGACAGGGGGATCGAGCGAGCAGTACTTC.

V gene TRBV6-7 combines with J gene TRBJ1-2; possibly TRBD1 for D (5 bases). TRBV6-7 has ORF status, its function being uncertain. This CDR3 is built from 14 residues. The germline V and J ends were trimmed by 4 bases and 4 bases, with 13 bases remaining between them. This CDR3 reads CASSLAGVVYGYTF. For the CDR3, the DNA is TGTGCCAGCAGTTTAGCGGGGGTTGTCTATGGCTACACCTTC.

The chain is built from TRBV5-1 and TRBJ1-1; tentatively, D is TRBD1 (6 bases). CDR1 SGHRS and CDR2 YFSETQ come from the germline V gene. CDR3 size: 16 residues. V lost 0 bases to trimming and J lost 5 bases, with 17 bases between them. The DNA for the CDR3 is TGCGCCAGCAGCTTGGTTAGTCTAGGGGGAGGGACTGAAGCTTTCTTT. This gives the protein CASSLVSLGGGTEAFF.

The chain joins TRBV10-3 to TRBJ2-7, with 9 bases fitting TRBD2. The length of the CDR3 is 18 residues. V shed 0 bases and J 6 bases; nucleotides not matched to a gene: 15. CDR1 and CDR2 (germline): ENHRY, SYGVKD. CDR3 sequence (DNA): TGTGCCATCAGTGAGTCGGGGGGAAGTAGCGGGAGAAGTAGCGAGCAGTACTTC. Amino acid sequence: CAISESGGSSGRSSEQYF.

V and J are TRBV6-5 and TRBJ2-1; D is ambiguous. The CDR3 length is 13 residues. The germline V gene has CDR1 MNHEY and CDR2 SVGAGI. The germline V and J ends were trimmed by 6 bases and 1 base, with 7 bases remaining between them. The CDR3 here is CASRSTSYNEQFF. The DNA for the CDR3 is TGTGCCAGCAGGTCGACATCCTACAATGAGCAGTTCTTC.

The chain recombines TRBV25-1 with TRBJ1-1; the D gene is possibly TRBD1 (6 bases). The CDR3 length is 15 residues. The V end was cut by 3 bases, the J end by 3 bases, with 14 bases between. CDR1 and CDR2 (germline): MGHDK, SYGVNS. In nucleotides, the CDR3 is TGTGCCAGCAGTGAGTCCTCAGGGGTTTACACTGAAGCTTTCTTT. This codes for CASSESSGVYTEAFF.

This clone has a single count. V usage is TRBV5-1 and J usage is TRBJ2-1; TRBD1 matches 9 bases. The CDR3 totals 15 residues. Germline CDR1 is SGHRS and CDR2 is YFSETQ. V dropped 4 bases and J dropped 4; count of bases not matched to a gene: 6. Here the CDR3 reads CASSEGQGRYNEQFF. The DNA of the CDR3 is TGCGCCAGCAGCGAGGGACAGGGACGTTACAATGAGCAGTTCTTC.

This sequence joins TRBV19 and TRBJ2-5; 9 bases are a match to TRBD1. The J segment lost 4 bases and the V segment lost 5 bases, leaving 5 bases of the junction unmatched. From germline, CDR1 is LNHDA and CDR2 SQIVND (reference sequence). The CDR3 loop spans 14 amino acids. Written as DNA, the CDR3 is TGTGCCAGTAGTCGTACAGGGGGCAGAGAGACCCAGTACTTC. It translates to CASSRTGGRETQYF. Full variable domain (remainder filled in from reference TRBV19 and TRBJ2-5): DGGITQSPKYLFRKEGQNVTLSCEQNLNHDAMYWYRQDPGQGLRLIYYSQIVNDFQKGDIAEGYSVSREKKESFPLTVTSAQKNPTAFYLCASSRTGGRETQYFGPGTRLLVL.

The chain is built from TRBV5-1 and TRBJ2-1; D is undetermined. The V and J ends lost 1 base and 4 bases respectively, with 6 bases between them. The CDR3 has 13 amino acids. Per the germline V gene, CDR1 is SGHRS and CDR2 is YFSETQ. The CDR3 here is CASSLSEYNEQFF. CDR3 coding DNA: TGCGCCAGCAGCTTGTCCGAGTACAATGAGCAGTTCTTC.